The 30 T cell receptor beta chains below come from one sample, sequenced in a study of blood T cell repertoires in COVID-19. Using immunoSEQ multiplex PCR, the repertoire was profiled, and TCRdb retains in-frame clones only, with some absent. The table records about 11,000 clones, around 90% of them present only once. The sequenced sample was peripheral blood. The origin of the receptors is a human donor in a cohort sampled during active COVID-19.

V and J are TRBV7-9 and TRBJ1-6; no reliable D call. With 3 bases removed from V and 6 bases from J, the gap between germline ends came to 6 bases. CDR3 size: 13 residues. CDR1 and CDR2 from the germline V gene are SEHNR and FQNEAQ (reference sequence). The CDR3 is CASSFISNSPLHF. DNA of the CDR3: TGTGCCAGCAGCTTCATCAGTAATTCACCCCTCCACTTT. Complete variable domain (other parts from reference TRBV7-9 and TRBJ1-6): DTGVSQNPRHKITKRGQNVTFRCDPISEHNRLYWYRQTLGQGPEFLTYFQNEAQLEKSRLLSDRFSAERPKGSFSTLEIQRTEQGDSAMYLCASSFISNSPLHFGNGTRLTVT.

Written as DNA, the CDR3 is TGCGCCAGCAGCCCGACTAGCGGGGGAAGAAACGAGCAGTACTTC. Amino acid sequence: CASSPTSGGRNEQYF. The gene calls are TRBV10-1 and TRBJ2-7, with 12 nucleotides matching TRBD2. The V gene end was trimmed by 6 bases and the J gene end by 5 bases; junction bases not matched to a gene: 8. Germline V gene sequence: CDR1 WNHNN, CDR2 SYGVQD (reference sequence). This CDR3 spans 15 amino acids.

J is TRBJ2-7 and V is TRBV7-2; tentatively, D is TRBD1 (6 bases). The CDR3 sequence is 14 residues long. The V gene's germline CDR1 is SGHTA and CDR2 FQGNSA. The germline V and J ends were trimmed by 6 bases and 2 bases, with 14 bases remaining between them. The DNA for the CDR3 is TGTGCCAGCAGACAACGACAGGTCCCCTACGAGCAGTACTTC. Its protein is CASRQRQVPYEQYF.

V is TRBV9 and J is TRBJ1-2, with D perhaps matching TRBD1 (6 bases). The CDR3 is 18 amino acids. Trimming stripped 0 bases from V and 5 bases from J, with 23 bases between. Looked up from germline, CDR1 is SGDLS and CDR2 is YYNGEE. The CDR3 region is CASSVDGDNAGARYGYTF. The CDR3 DNA reads as TGTGCCAGCAGCGTAGACGGGGACAACGCGGGAGCCCGATATGGCTACACCTTC.

The gene calls are TRBV5-4 and TRBJ2-7; possibly TRBD1 for D (5 bases). The V gene lost 0 bases and the J gene lost 6 bases, with 13 bases spanning the gap. The CDR3 has 14 amino acids. Germline-derived CDR1 and CDR2 are SGHNT and YYREEE (reference sequence). The CDR3 nucleotides are TGTGCCAGCAGCTTGGACACTGGGGCACGCGAGCAGTACTTC. Encoded protein: CASSLDTGAREQYF.

This chain joins TRBV7-9 and TRBJ1-2, with D perhaps TRBD1 (6 bases). The CDR3 is 12 amino acids. V was pared by 1 base and J by 6 bases, with 6 bases between. Germline V gene lookup returns CDR1 SEHNR and CDR2 FQNEAQ (reference sequence). The CDR3 bases are TGTGCCAGCAGCTTAGACAGGGATGGCTACACCTTC. It specifies CASSLDRDGYTF.

The J gene is TRBJ1-2, the V gene TRBV7-3; D is perhaps TRBD1 (5 bases). Germline values: CDR1 SGHTA, CDR2 FQGTGA. The CDR3 is 15 residues long. Trimming removed 5 bases from V and 6 bases from J, with 19 bases in between. CDR3 nucleotide sequence: TGTGCCAGCAGCCCGCGCCGGGGGGTCAACGATGGCTACACCTTC. Its translation: CASSPRRGVNDGYTF.

The chain employs TRBV5-1 and TRBJ2-5; 7 nucleotides line up with TRBD2. This CDR3 has 14 amino acids. Germline loops: CDR1 SGHRS, CDR2 YFSETQ. V was pared by 5 bases and J by 5 bases, with 9 bases of the junction left unmatched. In DNA form, the CDR3 reads TGCGCCAGCAGTATCGGCGGGGGTCGGGAGACCCAGTACTTC. Encoded protein: CASSIGGGRETQYF. The full variable domain, rest sourced from reference TRBV5-1 and TRBJ2-5, is KAGVTQTPRYLIKTRGQQVTLSCSPISGHRSVSWYQQTPGQGLQFLFEYFSETQRNKGNFPGRFSGRQFSNSRSEMNVSTLELGDSALYLCASSIGGGRETQYFGPGTRLLVL.

The chain carries TRBV2 and TRBJ2-5, with D perhaps matching TRBD2 (6 bases). V was pared by 6 bases and J by 4 bases, with 6 bases between. From germline, CDR1 is SNHLY and CDR2 FYNNEI. This CDR3 has 11 residues. The CDR3 loop is CASRGGETQYF. The DNA for the CDR3 is TGTGCCAGCAGGGGGGGAGAGACCCAGTACTTC. The whole variable domain, remainder taken from reference TRBV2 and TRBJ2-5, is EPEVTQTPSHQVTQMGQEVILRCVPISNHLYFYWYRQILGQKVEFLVSFYNNEISEKSEIFDDQFSVERPDGSNFTLKIRSTKLEDSAMYFCASRGGETQYFGPGTRLLVL.

The genes are TRBV7-8 and TRBJ2-3; a weak D match, TRBD2 (6 bases). The CDR3 totals 14 residues. Germline lookup yields CDR1 SGHVS and CDR2 FQNEAQ. Trimming cost V 3 bases and J 4 bases, with 11 bases left between them. The DNA for the CDR3 is TGTGCCAGCAGCTTGTCTAGCGTCTCAGATACGCAGTATTTT. It yields the protein CASSLSSVSDTQYF.

This chain joins TRBV7-8 and TRBJ2-3, with TRBD2 matching 7 bases. Per germline, CDR1 SGHVS and CDR2 FQNEAQ. This CDR3 region has 16 residues. The J segment lost 0 bases and the V segment lost 5 bases, leaving 8 bases of the junction unmatched. CDR3 DNA sequence: TGTGCCAGCAGCCCCTGGGGTAGCGGGAGCACAGATACGCAGTATTTT. This translates into CASSPWGSGSTDTQYF.

The chain recombines TRBV7-2 with TRBJ2-1; possible D gene TRBD2, 5 bases. This CDR3 is 14 amino acids long. CDR1 and CDR2 (germline): SGHTA, FQGNSA. The V and J ends lost 0 bases and 10 bases respectively, with 13 bases between them. Written as DNA, the CDR3 is TGTGCCAGCAGCTTAGCGAACGCAAGGAGGGAGCAGTTCTTC. Its protein is CASSLANARREQFF.

In this sample, this clone turned up once. The chain is built from TRBV7-9 and TRBJ1-4; D may be TRBD1 (5 bases). Trimming cost V 5 bases and J 0 bases, with 7 bases left between them. CDR3 length: 14 residues. CDR1 SEHNR and CDR2 FQNEAQ come from the germline V gene (reference sequence). The CDR3 DNA reads TGTGCCAGCAGCCCGACAGCAACTAATGAAAAACTGTTTTTT. It codes for CASSPTATNEKLFF.

The V call is TRBV6-2 or TRBV6-3, the J call TRBJ1-1; D is undetermined. Germline CDR1 is MNHEY and CDR2 is SVGEGT. V shed 4 bases and J shed 3 bases, with 9 bases lying between them. The CDR3 is 13 amino acids. Written as DNA, the CDR3 is TGTGCCAGCAGTTTCCAATCAGACACTGAAGCTTTCTTT. Translating gives CASSFQSDTEAFF.

The J gene is TRBJ2-1, the V gene TRBV30, with D unresolved. The germline CDR1 and CDR2 sequences are GTSNPN and SVGIG (reference sequence). The CDR3 covers 13 residues. V dropped 2 bases and J dropped 3 bases, with 8 bases sitting between them. The CDR3 reads CAWSPDIYNEQFF. The DNA of the CDR3 is TGTGCCTGGAGTCCTGACATCTACAATGAGCAGTTCTTC.

The chain joins TRBV7-9 to TRBJ2-1; possibly TRBD1 for D (6 bases). CDR3 length equals 15 residues. CDR1 is SEHNR and CDR2 is FQNEAQ in the germline V gene (reference sequence). Between the trimmed V and J ends, which lost 5 bases and 6 bases, there was a span of 17 bases. CDR3 region: CASSPHTPGVNEQFF. The CDR3, as DNA: TGTGCCAGCAGCCCACACACCCCAGGGGTCAATGAGCAGTTCTTC. Variable domain in full (rest from reference TRBV7-9 and TRBJ2-1): DTGVSQNPRHKITKRGQNVTFRCDPISEHNRLYWYRQTLGQGPEFLTYFQNEAQLEKSRLLSDRFSAERPKGSFSTLEIQRTEQGDSAMYLCASSPHTPGVNEQFFGPGTRLTVL.

This chain joins TRBV3-1 (or the pseudogene TRBV3-2) and TRBJ2-3; D call uncertain. V was trimmed by 1 base and J by 4 bases, leaving 15 bases between them. CDR1 and CDR2 from the germline V gene are LGHDT and YNNKEL (reference sequence). This CDR3 comprises 16 residues. The CDR3 bases are TGTGCCAGCAGCCAAGTAAGCAGGCAGCTCCCAGATACGCAGTATTTT. Translation gives CASSQVSRQLPDTQYF.

CDR3 region: CASSDSTVRGYTF. The CDR3 bases are TGTGCCAGCAGTGACTCGACAGTTAGAGGCTACACCTTC. The chain recombines TRBV6-4 with TRBJ1-2, with D possibly being TRBD1 (5 bases). Per the germline V gene, CDR1 is MRHNA and CDR2 is SNTAGT. V lost 0 bases, J lost 8 bases, and 10 bases lay in between. The CDR3 has 13 amino acids.

The CDR3 loop is CASSQAVQGSNTEAFF. CDR3 nucleotide sequence: TGCGCCAGCAGCCAAGCGGTTCAGGGATCAAACACTGAAGCTTTCTTT. The chain combines TRBV4-3 with TRBJ1-1, with D possibly being TRBD1 (5 bases). Per germline, CDR1 LGHNA and CDR2 YSLEER. The CDR3 totals 16 residues. V was cut by 1 base and J by 2 bases, with 14 bases left in between.

This clone was detected a few times. The chain links TRBV3-1 (or the pseudogene TRBV3-2) to TRBJ1-5; D may be TRBD1 (5 bases). The CDR3 spans 16 residues. The germline V and J ends were trimmed by 0 bases and 6 bases, with 15 bases remaining between them. Germline CDR1 LGHDT, CDR2 YNNKEL (reference sequence). The CDR3 nucleotides read TGTGCCAGCAGCCAAGAGGGGACTGCAGGGACTCAGCCCCAGCATTTT. Residues: CASSQEGTAGTQPQHF.

The chain recombines TRBV27 with TRBJ1-2; 7 bases agree with TRBD1. J lost 5 bases, V lost 2 bases, and 8 bases had no gene match. Germline V lookup: CDR1 MNHEY, CDR2 SMNVEV (reference sequence). This CDR3 comprises 15 residues. CDR3: CASSLDEGARYGYTF. In nucleotides, the CDR3 is TGTGCCAGCAGTTTAGATGAGGGGGCGCGGTATGGCTACACCTTC.

The chain joins TRBV18 to TRBJ1-3; unclear D gene. V lost 2 bases, J lost 8 bases, and 16 bases lay in between. Germline V gene data show CDR1 as KGHSH and CDR2 as LQKENI. The CDR3 covers 15 residues. The CDR3 reads CASSPGTSKADTIYF. CDR3 nucleotide sequence: TGTGCCAGCTCACCAGGCACCTCGAAGGCGGACACCATATATTTT.

The CDR3 DNA follows: TGTGCCAGCTCACCACTAGCGGGGGGCACAGATACGCAGTATTTT. Protein product: CASSPLAGGTDTQYF. The gene calls are TRBV18 and TRBJ2-3, with 9 positions matching TRBD2. V gave up 1 base and J gave up 1 base; unmatched junction bases: 0. The germline V gene has CDR1 KGHSH and CDR2 LQKENI. The CDR3 is made up of 15 amino acids.

This clone was found once. The chain couples TRBV23-1 to TRBJ1-6; 10 bases agree with TRBD1. TRBV23-1 is designated an ORF whose function remains uncertain. The trim removed 7 bases at V and 8 bases at J, leaving 11 bases unmatched. This CDR3 contains 16 residues. The CDR3 DNA is TGCGCCAGCACCCACCGCGGGGACAGGGGTGATTCACCCCTCCACTTT. Encoded protein: CASTHRGDRGDSPLHF.

By share, this clone ranks as large. The chain couples TRBV19 to TRBJ2-1; D uncertain. CDR3 length equals 12 residues. The germline V and J ends were trimmed by 6 bases and 7 bases, with 10 bases remaining between them. From germline, CDR1 is LNHDA and CDR2 SQIVND (reference sequence). The CDR3 nucleotides read TGTGCCAGTAGCCTAACTAAAAATGAGCAGTTCTTC. It translates to CASSLTKNEQFF.

This sequence joins TRBV11-2 and TRBJ1-6; perhaps TRBD1 as D (5 bases). Germline CDR1 is SGHAT and CDR2 is FQNNGV. V was trimmed by 4 bases and J by 9 bases, leaving 7 bases between them. CDR3 length equals 12 residues. The CDR3: CASSSGGSPLHF. The CDR3 bases are TGTGCCAGCAGCTCGGGGGGTTCACCCCTCCACTTT.

V gene TRBV6-2 or TRBV6-3 combines with J gene TRBJ2-5, with TRBD2 identical over 8 bases. The junction had 3 bases not matched to a gene; V was cut back by 5 bases and J by 4 bases. This CDR3 region has 13 residues. CDR1 is MNHEY, CDR2 SVGEGT, per germline. The chain's CDR3 is CASSRGGRETQYF. The CDR3 DNA reads TGTGCCAGCAGTCGGGGGGGCAGAGAGACCCAGTACTTC.

This clone was found once. The CDR3 DNA reads TGTGCCAGCAGCGTAGTGGCCAGGGTCGGGGAGCAGTTCTTC. Translated: CASSVVARVGEQFF. This chain uses TRBV9 with TRBJ2-1; a possible D gene is TRBD1 (5 bases). Germline loops: CDR1 SGDLS, CDR2 YYNGEE. V lost 0 bases and J lost 10, with 14 bases in between. The CDR3 is made up of 14 amino acids.

In DNA, the CDR3 is TGTGCCAGCCCCGGACAGGCCCAAGAGACCCAGTACTTC. This codes for CASPGQAQETQYF. This chain links TRBV25-1 with TRBJ2-5, with TRBD1 matching over 7 bases. Germline V CDR1 and CDR2: MGHDK, SYGVNS. The CDR3 has 13 residues. V was pared by 8 bases and J by 1 base, with 4 bases of the junction left unmatched.

This chain uses TRBV19 with TRBJ1-5, with D possibly TRBD1 on 5 matching bases. V gave up 5 bases and J gave up 7 bases, with 15 bases separating them. This CDR3 has 14 residues. The germline V gene encodes CDR1 LNHDA and CDR2 SQIVND (reference sequence). CDR3 sequence: CASSPPREEQPQHF. The CDR3 region has the DNA TGTGCCAGTAGTCCCCCCAGGGAGGAACAGCCCCAGCATTTT.